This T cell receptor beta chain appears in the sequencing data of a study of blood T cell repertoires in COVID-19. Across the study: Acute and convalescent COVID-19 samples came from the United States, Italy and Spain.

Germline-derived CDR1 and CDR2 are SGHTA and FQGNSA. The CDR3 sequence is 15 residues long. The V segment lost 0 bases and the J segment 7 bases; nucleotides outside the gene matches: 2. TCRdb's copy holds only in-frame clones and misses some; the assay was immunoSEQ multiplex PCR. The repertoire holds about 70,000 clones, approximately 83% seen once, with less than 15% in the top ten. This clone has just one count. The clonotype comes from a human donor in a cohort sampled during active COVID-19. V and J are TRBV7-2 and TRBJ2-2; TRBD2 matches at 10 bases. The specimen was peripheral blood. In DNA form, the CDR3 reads TGTGCCAGCAGCTTAGCTAGCGGGGGGCACGGGGAGCTGTTTTTT. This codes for CASSLASGGHGELFF.